The 6 T cell receptor beta chains given below trace back to one sample, sequenced in a study of shared clonotypes between healthy human individuals (dated by TCRdb to the early 2020s). Libraries were constructed by the immunoSEQ multiplex PCR assay. Imported from immuneACCESS, the table was reduced by TCRdb to in-frame sequences with V and J called. These copies leave out some clones; in studies compared against another copy, an unresolved V gene accounts for under half, and the cause of the remainder is not known. This sample gives about 700,000 clones in total; roughly 70% of them show up just once. The leading ten clones occupy under 2% of the sample. What was sequenced was memory CD4+ T cells sorted from blood. According to the study, the label for this sample's cell subset or site signals: CD45RA-negative fraction. These receptors all come from a woman younger than 45 in good health.

The chain uses TRBV6-1 and TRBJ1-5; no definite D call. Looked up from germline, CDR1 is MNHNS and CDR2 is SASEGT. The CDR3 runs 18 residues. V was shortened by 0 bases and J by 0 bases, with 15 bases between the two germline ends. CDR3 nucleotide sequence: TGTGCCAGCAGTGAAGCGGTAGGTGGACCCTATAGCAATCAGCCCCAGCATTTT. Translated: CASSEAVGGPYSNQPQHF.

The chain links TRBV7-8 to TRBJ1-2; D is ambiguous. There are 15 residues in the CDR3. V shed 0 bases and J shed 0 bases, with 8 bases lying between them. In germline, CDR1 is SGHVS, CDR2 FQNEAQ. The chain's CDR3 is CASSLAFRANYGYTF. For the CDR3, the DNA is TGTGCCAGCAGCTTAGCTTTCAGAGCTAACTATGGCTACACCTTC.

As for this clone: This may be a read error: a much more frequent sequence differs by one nucleotide. The chain combines TRBV5-4 with TRBJ1-1, with TRBD1 matching over 7 bases. Losses at the gene ends were 3 bases for V and 3 bases for J; bases not matched to a gene: 2. This CDR3 has 13 amino acids. Germline lookup yields CDR1 SGHNT and CDR2 YYREEE (reference sequence). CDR3 sequence (DNA): TGTGCCAGCAGCTCACAGGGGTACACTGAAGCTTTCTTT. Translating gives CASSSQGYTEAFF.

CDR3 in amino acids: CASSPDWGSKDTQYF. CDR3 nucleotide sequence: TGTGCCAGCTCACCGGATTGGGGGAGTAAAGATACGCAGTATTTT. V and J are TRBV18 and TRBJ2-3; D may correspond to TRBD1 or TRBD2 (5 bases each). Trimming took 3 bases from V and 5 from J, leaving 15 bases between them. From germline, CDR1 is KGHSH and CDR2 LQKENI. The CDR3 sequence is 15 residues long. The entire variable domain, with the rest obtained from reference TRBV18 and TRBJ2-3, is as follows: NAGVMQNPRHLVRRRGQEARLRCSPMKGHSHVYWYRQLPEEGLKFMVYLQKENIIDESGMPKERFSAEFPKEGPSILRIQQVVRGDSAAYFCASSPDWGSKDTQYFGPGTRLTVL.

The gene calls are TRBV4-1 and TRBJ2-7, with TRBD2 identical over 9 bases. V was clipped by 3 bases and J by 3 bases; unmatched bases: 3. The germline V gene has CDR1 MGHRA and CDR2 YSYEKL. CDR3 length equals 14 residues. CDR3 DNA sequence: TGCGCCAGCAGCCAGACTAGCGGCAACTACGAGCAGTACTTC. Protein sequence: CASSQTSGNYEQYF.

The chain links TRBV23-1 to TRBJ1-6; TRBD1 matches at 7 bases. TRBV23-1 is classed as an ORF, of uncertain function. There are 17 residues in the CDR3. Trimming took 1 base from V and 7 from J; bases not matched to a gene: 10. CDR3 coding DNA: TGCGCCAGCAGTCAATGGGGAATACAGGGGTGGAATTCACCCCTCCACTTT. Translating gives CASSQWGIQGWNSPLHF.